This section outlines one T cell receptor beta chain sequence together with its context. Its recognized antigen is unknown. No much larger clone is present one base from it, and per-base qualities are unavailable. The immunoSEQ assay amplified TCRB CDR3 regions from roughly 2 micrograms of genomic DNA, or from all available DNA when less than that amount was available. Multiplex PCR used 60 forward primers for TCR V beta segments and 13 reverse primers for J beta segments. To estimate reads per starting template, synthetic control templates were spiked into each sample at limiting dilution. The Illumina HiSeq System generated sequencing reads of 87 bp. In the source study's methods: PCR and sequencing errors were removed by a nearest neighbor algorithm that merged closely related sequences. TCR overlap was measured as the percentage of unique tumor TCR beta sequences also present in the same patient's peripheral blood. Here the immuneACCESS table is served through TCRdb, limited to in-frame sequences with V and J called. Missing clones are a known gap in these copies; in checked studies unresolved V genes cover under half, and the rest lacks a known reason. V, J and clone size reflect that table, while D and trimming were determined from the DNA. Recorded for this sample are approximately 91,000 clones; approximately 78% of them occurred a single time. Of the sample, approximately 2% is held by the ten largest clones.

The time point label for this specimen denotes: after dendritic cell vaccination, including at tumor progression/relapse. To be selected, patients needed enough residual fresh-frozen tumor tissue and more than two years of available survival data. Although molecular status otherwise differed among the glioblastoma patients, no patient had an isocitrate dehydrogenase mutation. PBMC were collected before vaccination, two weeks after the third vaccination, and at tumor progression if progression occurred. Genomic DNA was extracted with the Qiagen DNeasy Blood extraction Kit. The sample is drawn from a study of glioma-infiltrating T cells after dendritic cell vaccination (dated by TCRdb to 2016 to 2017). Context from the whole study: A cohort of 15 glioblastoma patients from Phase I and II dendritic cell vaccination trials was included, of whom 9 were newly diagnosed and 6 had recurrent disease. Survival after dendritic cell vaccination was correlated with TCR sequencing metrics, including TIL content and tumor-blood repertoire overlap. To make the vaccine, monocyte-derived dendritic cells were cultured for about seven days with IL-4 and GM-CSF and then pulsed overnight with autologous tumor lysate. In glioblastoma patients vaccinated with dendritic cells, deep sequencing of TCR beta CDR3 regions served to measure the amount of tumor-infiltrating lymphocytes and to compare repertoires between tumor and blood. Autologous tumor lysate-pulsed dendritic cell vaccination was administered to the patients between the early 2000s and the early 2010s. Three intradermal dendritic cell vaccine injections were administered to patients at biweekly intervals in the arm below the axilla.

The germline V and J ends show losses of 3 bases and 6 bases respectively, and no gene match explains 6 bases of the junction. The CDR3, from cysteine to phenylalanine, totals 16 residues. The retained sequence is limited to the CDR3, 48 bases, with the frame set at the first base. Sequences SGDLS (CDR1) and YYNGEE (CDR2) are obtained from the germline V gene. Broad study findings and their caveats: No direct relationship between TCR clonality and survival was found, suggesting a diverse polyclonal response may matter. After dendritic cell vaccination, a higher estimated pretreatment TIL content predicted longer time to progression and overall survival. The three-group TCR overlap response model was characterized as speculative, and prospective validation of the model was stated to be required. The cohort was small and heterogeneous, with few patients having full blood and tumor sets and even fewer initial-recurrent tumor pairs.

The source of this sequence is a human donor with glioblastoma. The rearrangement joined TRBV9 to TRBJ2-1; 13 bases in between match TRBD2. The specimen was blood, collected after dendritic cell vaccination. The DNA sequence follows: TGTGCCAGCAGCGCCCCACTAGCGGGGGGGATCAATGAGCAGTTCTTC. Translated, this gives CASSAPLAGGINEQFF. The CDR3, completed at both ends by the reference TRBV9 and TRBJ2-1 genes, gives the full variable domain DSGVTQTPKHLITATGQRVTLRCSPRSGDLSVYWYQQSLDQGLQFLIQYYNGEERAKGNILERFSAQQFPDLHSELNLSSLELGDSALYFCASSAPLAGGINEQFFGPGTRLTVL.